This T cell receptor beta chain emerged from a study of shared clonotypes between healthy human individuals. Study findings and constraints: Naive subsets usually exceeded memory subsets in estimated richness.

This clone was seen once. Antigen: not known. The table came from immunoSEQ multiplex PCR; TCRdb's copy has only in-frame clones and leaves some out. This table holds some 1 million clones, approximately 70% found once. Every one of the donors was a Caucasian adult that lived in Nashville, Tennessee. The sequence derives from a man aged 18 to 29 in good health. The sequencing input was memory CD4+ T cells sorted from blood. As for subset: CD45RA-negative fraction.

CDR3 nucleotide sequence: TGTGCCAGCAGCTTTACAGGGGCGGGAACGCAGTATTTT. The encoded protein is CASSFTGAGTQYF. The J gene is TRBJ2-3, the V gene TRBV7-9; possibly TRBD1 for D (7 bases). The CDR3 covers 13 residues. The germline V and J ends were trimmed by 3 bases and 9 bases, with 13 bases remaining between them. Germline values: CDR1 SEHNR, CDR2 FQNEAQ (reference sequence).